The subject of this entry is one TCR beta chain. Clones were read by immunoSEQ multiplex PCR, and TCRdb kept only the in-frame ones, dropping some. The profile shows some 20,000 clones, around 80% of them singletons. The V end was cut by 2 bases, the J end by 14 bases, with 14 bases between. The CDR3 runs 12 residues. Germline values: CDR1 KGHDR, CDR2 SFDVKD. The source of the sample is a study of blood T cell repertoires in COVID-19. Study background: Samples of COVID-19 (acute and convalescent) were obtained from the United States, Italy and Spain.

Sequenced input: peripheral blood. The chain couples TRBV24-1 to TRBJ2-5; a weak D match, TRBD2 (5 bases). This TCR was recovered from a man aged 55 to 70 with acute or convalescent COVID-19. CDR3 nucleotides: TGTGCCACCAGTGATTACCTCGGGAAGGACTACTTC. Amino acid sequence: CATSDYLGKDYF.